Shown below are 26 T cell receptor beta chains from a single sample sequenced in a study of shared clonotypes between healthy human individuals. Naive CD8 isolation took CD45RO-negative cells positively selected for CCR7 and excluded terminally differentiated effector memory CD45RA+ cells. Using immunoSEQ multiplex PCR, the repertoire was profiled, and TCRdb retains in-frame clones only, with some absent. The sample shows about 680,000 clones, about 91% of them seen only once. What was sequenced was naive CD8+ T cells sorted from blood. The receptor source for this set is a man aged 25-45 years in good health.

The CDR3, as DNA: TGCGCCAGCAGCCCGTGGGACACCGTCTCGTCTGAAAAACTGTTTTTT. It is translated as CASSPWDTVSSEKLFF. The chain recombines TRBV5-1 with TRBJ1-4; TRBD1 is a possible D gene (6 bases). CDR3 length: 16 residues. From germline, CDR1 is SGHRS and CDR2 YFSETQ. The V end was cut by 4 bases, the J end by 7 bases, with 20 bases between.

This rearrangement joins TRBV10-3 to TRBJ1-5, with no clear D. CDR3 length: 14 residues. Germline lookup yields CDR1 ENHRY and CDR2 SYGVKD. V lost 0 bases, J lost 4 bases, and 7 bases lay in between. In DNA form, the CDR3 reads TGTGCCATCAGTGAGTCGAGTACGAATCAGCCCCAGCATTTT. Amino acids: CAISESSTNQPQHF.

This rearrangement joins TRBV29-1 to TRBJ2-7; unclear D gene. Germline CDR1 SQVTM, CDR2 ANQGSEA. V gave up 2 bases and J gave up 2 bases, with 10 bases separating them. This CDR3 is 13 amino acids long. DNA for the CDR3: TGCAGCGTTGAATCCGGAAGCACCTACGAGCAGTACTTC. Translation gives CSVESGSTYEQYF.

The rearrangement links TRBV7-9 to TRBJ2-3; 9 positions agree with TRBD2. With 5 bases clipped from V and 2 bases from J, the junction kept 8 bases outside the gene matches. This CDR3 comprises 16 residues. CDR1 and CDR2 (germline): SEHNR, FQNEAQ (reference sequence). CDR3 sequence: CASSAIAGVITDTQYF. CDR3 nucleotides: TGTGCCAGCAGCGCCATAGCGGGAGTGATCACAGATACGCAGTATTTT.

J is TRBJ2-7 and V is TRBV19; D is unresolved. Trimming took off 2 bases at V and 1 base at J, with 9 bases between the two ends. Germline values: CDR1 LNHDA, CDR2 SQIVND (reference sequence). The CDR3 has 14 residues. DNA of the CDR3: TGTGCCAGTAGTATATGGTTCGGATCCTACGAGCAGTACTTC. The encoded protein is CASSIWFGSYEQYF.

Written as DNA, the CDR3 is TGTGCCATCAATACCGGGACAGGGCTCGAGCAGTACTTC. As protein: CAINTGTGLEQYF. The chain has TRBV10-3 and TRBJ2-7; 9 bases align to TRBD1. CDR1 and CDR2 (germline): ENHRY, SYGVKD. The V segment lost 7 bases and the J segment 6 bases; nucleotides outside the gene matches: 7. CDR3 length: 13 amino acids.

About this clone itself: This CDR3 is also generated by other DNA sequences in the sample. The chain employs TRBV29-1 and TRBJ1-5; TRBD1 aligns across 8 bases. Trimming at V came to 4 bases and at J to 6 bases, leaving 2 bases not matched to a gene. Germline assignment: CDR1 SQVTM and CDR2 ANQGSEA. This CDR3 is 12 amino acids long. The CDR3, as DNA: TGCAGCGTTGTTACAGGGGGTCAGCCCCAGCATTTT. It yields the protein CSVVTGGQPQHF.

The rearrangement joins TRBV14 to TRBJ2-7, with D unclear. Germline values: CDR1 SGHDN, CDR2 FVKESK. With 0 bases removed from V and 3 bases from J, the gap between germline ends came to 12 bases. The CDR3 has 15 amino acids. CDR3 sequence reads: CASSQDPSYYYEQYF. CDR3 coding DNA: TGTGCCAGCAGCCAAGACCCCAGCTACTACTACGAGCAGTACTTC.

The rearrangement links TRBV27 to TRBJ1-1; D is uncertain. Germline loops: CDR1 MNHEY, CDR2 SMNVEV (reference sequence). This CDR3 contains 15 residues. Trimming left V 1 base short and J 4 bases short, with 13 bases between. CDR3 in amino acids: CASSLFVGRSTEAFF. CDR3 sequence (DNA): TGTGCCAGCAGTTTATTTGTAGGTAGAAGCACTGAAGCTTTCTTT.

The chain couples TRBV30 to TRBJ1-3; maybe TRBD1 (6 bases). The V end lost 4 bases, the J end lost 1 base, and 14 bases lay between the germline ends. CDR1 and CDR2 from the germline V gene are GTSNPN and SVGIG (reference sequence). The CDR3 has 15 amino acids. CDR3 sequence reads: CAWTGGPVSGNTIYF. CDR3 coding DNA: TGTGCCTGGACGGGGGGCCCGGTGTCTGGAAACACCATATATTTT.

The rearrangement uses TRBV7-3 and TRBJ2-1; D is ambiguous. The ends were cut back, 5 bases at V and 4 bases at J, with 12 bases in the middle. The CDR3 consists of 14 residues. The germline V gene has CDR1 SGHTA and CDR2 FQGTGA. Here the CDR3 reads CASSPSQIYNEQFF. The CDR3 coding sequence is TGTGCCAGCAGCCCATCCCAAATTTACAATGAGCAGTTCTTC.

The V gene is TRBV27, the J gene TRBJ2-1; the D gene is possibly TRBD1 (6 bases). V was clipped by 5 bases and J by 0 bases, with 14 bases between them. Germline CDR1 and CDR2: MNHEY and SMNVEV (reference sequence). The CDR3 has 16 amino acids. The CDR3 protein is CASSTMDSSSYNEQFF. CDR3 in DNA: TGTGCCAGCAGTACCATGGACAGCAGCTCCTACAATGAGCAGTTCTTC.

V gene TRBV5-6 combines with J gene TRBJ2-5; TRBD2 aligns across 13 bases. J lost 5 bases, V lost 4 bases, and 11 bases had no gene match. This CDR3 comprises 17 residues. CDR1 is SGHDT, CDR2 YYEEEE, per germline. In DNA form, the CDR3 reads TGTGCCAGCAGCCCACAGGGACTAGCGGGATTGGGGGAGACCCAGTACTTC. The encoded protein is CASSPQGLAGLGETQYF.

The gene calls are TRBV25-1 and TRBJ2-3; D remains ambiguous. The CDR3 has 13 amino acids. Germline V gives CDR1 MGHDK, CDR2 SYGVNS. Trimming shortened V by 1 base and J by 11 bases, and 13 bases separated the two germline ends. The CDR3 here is CASSESSQSGQYF. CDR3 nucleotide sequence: TGTGCCAGCAGTGAATCCTCCCAGTCAGGGCAGTATTTT.

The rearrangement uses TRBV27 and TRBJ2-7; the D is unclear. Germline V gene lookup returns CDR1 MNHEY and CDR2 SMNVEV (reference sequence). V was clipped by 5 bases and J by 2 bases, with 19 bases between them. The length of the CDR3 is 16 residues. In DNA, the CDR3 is TGTGCCAGCAGTCCATCATACGCCAGGACCGCCTACGAGCAGTACTTC. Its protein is CASSPSYARTAYEQYF.

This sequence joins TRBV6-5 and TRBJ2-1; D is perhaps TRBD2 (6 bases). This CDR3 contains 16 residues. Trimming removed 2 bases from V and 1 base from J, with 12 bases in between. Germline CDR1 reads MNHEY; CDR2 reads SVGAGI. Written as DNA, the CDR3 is TGTGCCAGCAGTTACGAGACTAGTGCATCCTACAATGAGCAGTTCTTC. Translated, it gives CASSYETSASYNEQFF.

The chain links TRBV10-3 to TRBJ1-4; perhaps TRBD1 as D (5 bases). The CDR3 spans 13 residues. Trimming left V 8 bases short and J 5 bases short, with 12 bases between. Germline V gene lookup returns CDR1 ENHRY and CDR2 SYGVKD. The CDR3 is CAIQGEDNEKLFF. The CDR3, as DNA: TGTGCCATCCAGGGTGAGGACAATGAAAAACTGTTTTTT.

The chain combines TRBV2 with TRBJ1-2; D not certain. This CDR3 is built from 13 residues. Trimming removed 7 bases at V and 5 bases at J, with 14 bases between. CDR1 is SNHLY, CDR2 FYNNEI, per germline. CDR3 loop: CASNGRIRYGYTF. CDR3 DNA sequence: TGTGCCAGCAACGGGCGTATCCGATATGGCTACACCTTC.

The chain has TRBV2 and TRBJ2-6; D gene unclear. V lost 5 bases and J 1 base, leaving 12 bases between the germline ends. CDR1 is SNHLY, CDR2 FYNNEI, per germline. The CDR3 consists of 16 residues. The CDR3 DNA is TGTGCCAGCAGTACTACGACTGATTCTGGGGCCAACGTCCTGACTTTC. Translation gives CASSTTTDSGANVLTF.

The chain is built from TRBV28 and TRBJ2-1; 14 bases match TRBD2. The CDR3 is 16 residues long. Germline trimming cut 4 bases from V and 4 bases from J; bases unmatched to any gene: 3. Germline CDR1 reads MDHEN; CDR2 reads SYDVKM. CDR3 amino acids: CASSSGLAGDYNEQFF. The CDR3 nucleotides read TGTGCCAGCAGTTCGGGACTAGCGGGAGATTACAATGAGCAGTTCTTC.

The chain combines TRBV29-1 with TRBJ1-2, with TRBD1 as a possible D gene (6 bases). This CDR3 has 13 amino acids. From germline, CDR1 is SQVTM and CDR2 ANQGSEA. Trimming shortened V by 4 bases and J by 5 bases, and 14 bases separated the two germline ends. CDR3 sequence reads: CSVAQQGSYGYTF. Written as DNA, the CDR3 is TGCAGCGTTGCCCAACAGGGAAGTTATGGCTACACCTTC. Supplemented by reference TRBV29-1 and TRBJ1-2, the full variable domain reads SAVISQKPSRDICQRGTSLTIQCQVDSQVTMMFWYRQQPGQSLTLIATANQGSEATYESGFVIDKFPISRPNLTFSTLTVSNMSPEDSSIYLCSVAQQGSYGYTFGSGTRLTVV.

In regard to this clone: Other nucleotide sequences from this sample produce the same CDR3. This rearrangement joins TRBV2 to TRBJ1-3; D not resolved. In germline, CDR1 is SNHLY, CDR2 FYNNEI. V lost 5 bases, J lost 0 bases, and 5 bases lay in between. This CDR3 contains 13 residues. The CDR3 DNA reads TGTGCCAGCAGTAAGAGCTCTGGAAACACCATATATTTT. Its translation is CASSKSSGNTIYF.

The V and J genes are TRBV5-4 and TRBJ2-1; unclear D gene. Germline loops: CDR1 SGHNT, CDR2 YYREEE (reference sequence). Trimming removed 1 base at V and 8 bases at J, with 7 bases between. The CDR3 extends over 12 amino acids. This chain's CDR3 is CASSLTVDEQFF. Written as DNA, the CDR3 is TGTGCCAGCAGCTTGACAGTCGATGAGCAGTTCTTC.

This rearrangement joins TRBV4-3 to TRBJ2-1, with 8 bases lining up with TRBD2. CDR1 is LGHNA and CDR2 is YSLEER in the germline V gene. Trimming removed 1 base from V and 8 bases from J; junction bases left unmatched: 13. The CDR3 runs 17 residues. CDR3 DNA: TGCGCCAGCAGCCAAGTTGTTGGCAGTACCGGGGGGGATGAGCAGTTCTTC. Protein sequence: CASSQVVGSTGGDEQFF.

As DNA, the CDR3 is TGCAGCGTTGCGGGACTGGCGGGAGGGTTTTCCGGGGAGCTGTTTTTT. Translating gives CSVAGLAGGFSGELFF. The J gene is TRBJ2-2, the V gene TRBV29-1; 9 bases line up with TRBD2. The CDR3 contains 16 residues. CDR1 is SQVTM and CDR2 is ANQGSEA in the germline V gene. J was trimmed by 6 bases and V by 4 bases; bases with no gene match: 12.

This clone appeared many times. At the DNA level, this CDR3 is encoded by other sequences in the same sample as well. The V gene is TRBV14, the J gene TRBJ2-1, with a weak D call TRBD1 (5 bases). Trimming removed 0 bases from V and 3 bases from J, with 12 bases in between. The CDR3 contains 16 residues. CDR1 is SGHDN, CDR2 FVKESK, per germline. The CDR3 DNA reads TGTGCCAGCAGCCAAGAGAGTCAGGGCCTCTACAATGAGCAGTTCTTC. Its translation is CASSQESQGLYNEQFF.